The 18 T cell receptor beta chains below come from one sample, sequenced in a study of T cell responses to AZD1222 COVID-19 vaccine. Some clones are missing from TCRdb's copy, which holds only in-frame ones; the method was immunoSEQ multiplex PCR. The sample yields 130,000 to 150,000 clones, 80% to 90% seen once. This specimen consisted of peripheral blood, obtained on day 0 of AZD1222 vaccination. The receptors stem from an adult in good health.

The V gene is TRBV7-2, the J gene TRBJ1-5; D not certain. The CDR3 consists of 15 residues. Germline CDR1 is SGHTA and CDR2 is FQGNSA. V dropped 2 bases and J dropped 0 bases, with 8 bases sitting between them. The CDR3 nucleotides are TGTGCCAGCAGCTTAAACGGACTTAGCAATCAGCCCCAGCATTTT. Its translation is CASSLNGLSNQPQHF. Variable domain in full (rest from reference TRBV7-2 and TRBJ1-5): GAGVSQSPSNKVTEKGKDVELRCDPISGHTALYWYRQSLGQGLEFLIYFQGNSAPDKSGLPSDRFSAERTGGSVSTLTIQRTQQEDSAVYLCASSLNGLSNQPQHFGDGTRLSIL.

CDR3 nucleotides: TGCGCCAGCAGCCCCGGACACCCCACACGAGACGAGCAGTACTTC. Its translation is CASSPGHPTRDEQYF. The chain carries TRBV5-1 and TRBJ2-7; perhaps TRBD1 as D (5 bases). Germline assignment: CDR1 SGHRS and CDR2 YFSETQ. Deletions cut 4 bases from V and 5 bases from J, with 19 bases between. The CDR3 runs 15 residues. Combining the CDR3 with reference TRBV5-1 and TRBJ2-7 gives the whole variable domain KAGVTQTPRYLIKTRGQQVTLSCSPISGHRSVSWYQQTPGQGLQFLFEYFSETQRNKGNFPGRFSGRQFSNSRSEMNVSTLELGDSALYLCASSPGHPTRDEQYFGPGTRLTVT.

A single count supports this clone. The chain has TRBV5-4 and TRBJ2-3; 7 bases line up with TRBD2. With 4 bases clipped from V and 0 bases from J, the junction kept 5 bases outside the gene matches. CDR3 length: 15 amino acids. Germline lookup yields CDR1 SGHNT and CDR2 YYREEE (reference sequence). The CDR3 DNA is TGTGCCAGCAGCCTTAGCGGGTCTAGCACAGATACGCAGTATTTT. This sequence encodes CASSLSGSSTDTQYF.

The rearrangement links TRBV18 to TRBJ2-2; D is possibly TRBD1 (5 bases). Trimming took 4 bases from V and 5 from J, leaving 11 bases between them. CDR3 length equals 14 residues. The V gene's germline CDR1 is KGHSH and CDR2 LQKENI. Here the CDR3 DNA reads TGTGCCAGCTCACGCCCAAAGGGGACCGGGGAGCTGTTTTTT. As protein: CASSRPKGTGELFF. Looking up the rest from reference TRBV18 and TRBJ2-2 gives the full variable domain: NAGVMQNPRHLVRRRGQEARLRCSPMKGHSHVYWYRQLPEEGLKFMVYLQKENIIDESGMPKERFSAEFPKEGPSILRIQQVVRGDSAAYFCASSRPKGTGELFFGEGSRLTVL.

The V and J genes are TRBV6-6 and TRBJ1-3; a weak D match, TRBD1 (5 bases). The CDR3 extends over 16 amino acids. V gave up 7 bases and J gave up 0 bases, with 16 bases separating them. Germline V lookup: CDR1 MNHNY, CDR2 SVGAGI (reference sequence). CDR3 DNA: TGTGCCAGCACCCTCTCCGGGGGAAACTCTGGAAACACCATATATTTT. Its protein product is CASTLSGGNSGNTIYF.

This clone has only one observation. The germline gene is not matched at one end of the junction; a read error may be the cause. V gene TRBV7-9 combines with J gene TRBJ1-1, with 11 bases identical to TRBD1. The CDR3 has 16 residues. The V gene's germline CDR1 is SEHNR and CDR2 FQNEAQ (reference sequence). CDR3 in DNA: TGTGCCAGCAGTTTAGGACAGGGGGCTGTCGACACTGAAGCTTTCTTT. This sequence encodes CASSLGQGAVDTEAFF.

The V gene is TRBV19, the J gene TRBJ1-2, with D possibly being TRBD1 (5 bases). This CDR3 is 15 amino acids long. Germline lookup yields CDR1 LNHDA and CDR2 SQIVND (reference sequence). The ends were cut back, 4 bases at V and 0 bases at J, with 12 bases in the middle. The chain's CDR3 is CASSTDRGSNYGYTF. The CDR3 coding sequence is TGTGCCAGTAGTACCGACCGGGGGTCTAACTATGGCTACACCTTC.

This clone has more than one count but fewer than ten. The CDR3 nucleotides read TGTGCCAGTAGTCAAGGCCCTCTTGGCACAGATACGCAGTATTTT. Amino acid sequence: CASSQGPLGTDTQYF. V and J are TRBV19 and TRBJ2-3, with D uncertain. CDR1 and CDR2 (germline): LNHDA, SQIVND (reference sequence). V lost 5 bases and J 1 base, leaving 13 bases between the germline ends. This CDR3 spans 15 amino acids. Full variable domain (rest looked up from reference TRBV19 and TRBJ2-3): DGGITQSPKYLFRKEGQNVTLSCEQNLNHDAMYWYRQDPGQGLRLIYYSQIVNDFQKGDIAEGYSVSREKKESFPLTVTSAQKNPTAFYLCASSQGPLGTDTQYFGPGTRLTVL.

This chain links TRBV6-5 with TRBJ1-1; D not resolved. This CDR3 comprises 14 residues. With 5 bases removed from V and 3 bases from J, the gap between germline ends came to 13 bases. Germline V CDR1 and CDR2: MNHEY, SVGAGI. The CDR3 loop reads CASSLQVEDTEAFF. The CDR3 nucleotides are TGTGCCAGCAGTCTTCAAGTGGAGGACACTGAAGCTTTCTTT.

This rearrangement joins TRBV18 to TRBJ2-6; 8 nucleotides line up with TRBD1. Germline CDR1 KGHSH, CDR2 LQKENI. This CDR3 contains 18 residues. V dropped 1 base and J dropped 3; count of bases not matched to a gene: 8. The CDR3 DNA follows: TGTGCCAGCTCACCACGGACAGGGCTACTGATTGGGGCCAACGTCCTGACTTTC. Protein product: CASSPRTGLLIGANVLTF.

This rearrangement joins TRBV9 to TRBJ1-3, with D uncertain. The V end was cut by 0 bases, the J end by 0 bases, with 10 bases between. Germline-derived CDR1 and CDR2 are SGDLS and YYNGEE. The CDR3 runs 16 residues. CDR3 nucleotides: TGTGCCAGCAGCGTAGCTGTCAAACCCTCTGGAAACACCATATATTTT. Translated, it gives CASSVAVKPSGNTIYF.

The rearrangement links TRBV27 to TRBJ2-7; 10 bases line up with TRBD2. Germline CDR1 is MNHEY and CDR2 is SMNVEV (reference sequence). Unmatched junction bases numbered 8, after V lost 0 bases and J lost 6 bases. The CDR3 consists of 16 residues. The CDR3 reads CASSLSQASGRGEQYF. In nucleotides, the CDR3 is TGTGCCAGCAGTTTATCGCAGGCTAGCGGGAGAGGCGAGCAGTACTTC.

The chain combines TRBV12-3 or TRBV12-4 with TRBJ2-7; D gene unclear. CDR3 length: 13 amino acids. Trimming cost V 8 bases and J 4 bases, with 15 bases left between them. The CDR3, as DNA: TGTGCCAGCCGCCGGAGCAGCGTTTACGAGCAGTACTTC. Amino acids: CASRRSSVYEQYF.

This sequence joins TRBV14 and TRBJ2-5; the match to TRBD2 covers 12 bases. Germline V gene lookup returns CDR1 SGHDN and CDR2 FVKESK. V lost 5 bases to trimming and J lost 3 bases; unmatched junction nucleotides: 4. The CDR3 is 15 amino acids. The CDR3 DNA is TGTGCCAGCAGCTACCGACTAGCGGGAGAAGAGACCCAGTACTTC. Translation: CASSYRLAGEETQYF.

The chain combines TRBV10-1 with TRBJ2-2; D tentatively fits TRBD1 or TRBD2 (5 bases each). The CDR3 sequence is 14 residues long. With 2 bases removed from V and 7 bases from J, the gap between germline ends came to 11 bases. The V gene's germline CDR1 is WNHNN and CDR2 SYGVQD (reference sequence). Here the CDR3 reads CASSELRGGGELFF. CDR3 DNA: TGCGCCAGCAGTGAGCTCCGGGGCGGCGGGGAGCTGTTTTTT.

This clone was seen a few times. The chain combines TRBV12-3 or TRBV12-4 with TRBJ2-1; D not resolved. Trimming shortened V by 8 bases and J by 10 bases, and 15 bases separated the two germline ends. This CDR3 comprises 12 residues. The CDR3 DNA sequence: TGTGCCAGCGGATTACCTCAATTAGAGCAGTTCTTC. This codes for CASGLPQLEQFF.

The rearrangement links TRBV28 to TRBJ1-1, with D perhaps TRBD1 (6 bases). Germline V lookup: CDR1 MDHEN, CDR2 SYDVKM. Deletions cut 5 bases from V and 3 bases from J, with 16 bases between. This CDR3 comprises 15 residues. The CDR3 DNA is TGTGCCAGCAGTCCCCCCGTCGGGGGCGACACTGAAGCTTTCTTT. Its translation is CASSPPVGGDTEAFF.

This rearrangement joins TRBV5-1 to TRBJ2-5; D is perhaps TRBD1 (5 bases). The V and J ends lost 4 bases and 7 bases respectively, with 11 bases between them. The germline gives CDR1 SGHRS, CDR2 YFSETQ. The CDR3 contains 12 residues. The CDR3 protein is CASSIGQGTQYF. CDR3 coding DNA: TGCGCCAGCAGCATAGGTCAGGGGACCCAGTACTTC.